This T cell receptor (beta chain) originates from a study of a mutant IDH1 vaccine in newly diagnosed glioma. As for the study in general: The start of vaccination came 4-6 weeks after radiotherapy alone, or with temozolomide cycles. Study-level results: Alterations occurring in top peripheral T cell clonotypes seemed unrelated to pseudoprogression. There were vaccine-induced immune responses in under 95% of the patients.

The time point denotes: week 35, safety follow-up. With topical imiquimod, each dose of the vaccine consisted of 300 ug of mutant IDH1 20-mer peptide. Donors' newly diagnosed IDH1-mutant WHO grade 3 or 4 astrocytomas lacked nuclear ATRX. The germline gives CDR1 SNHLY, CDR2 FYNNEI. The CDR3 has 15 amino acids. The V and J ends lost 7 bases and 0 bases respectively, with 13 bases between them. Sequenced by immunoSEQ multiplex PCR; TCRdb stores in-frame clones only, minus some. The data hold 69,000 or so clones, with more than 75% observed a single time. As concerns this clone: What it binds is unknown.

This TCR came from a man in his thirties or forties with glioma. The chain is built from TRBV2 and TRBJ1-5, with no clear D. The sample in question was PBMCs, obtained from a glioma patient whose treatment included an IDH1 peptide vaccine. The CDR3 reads CASKLSGFSNQPQHF. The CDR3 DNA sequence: TGTGCCAGCAAACTCTCAGGTTTTAGCAATCAGCCCCAGCATTTT. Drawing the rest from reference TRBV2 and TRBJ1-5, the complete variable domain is EPEVTQTPSHQVTQMGQEVILRCVPISNHLYFYWYRQILGQKVEFLVSFYNNEISEKSEIFDDQFSVERPDGSNFTLKIRSTKLEDSAMYFCASKLSGFSNQPQHFGDGTRLSIL.